A selection of T cell receptor beta chains follows, all from one sample in a study of blood T cell repertoires in COVID-19. Data came from immunoSEQ multiplex PCR; TCRdb stores just in-frame clones and leaves some out. Among 200,000 or so clones, approximately 80% were seen once, and the ten largest hold over 10%. The sample was peripheral blood. The source is a human donor in a cohort sampled during active COVID-19. Both conserved end residues are part of each CDR3. Fields, in order: J gene, V gene, clone size, D gene, CDR3 protein, CDR3 DNA. The D gene is left open where the match is weak. Size values are once, few and many counts, or a class for expanded clones, and some rows have none.

TRBJ2-3 TRBV4-1 . TRBD2 CASSLKTSGSGDTQYF TGCGCCAGCAGCCTGAAGACTAGCGGGAGTGGAGATACGCAGTATTTT
TRBJ2-7 TRBV7-2 . . CASSLAVYTDMLYF TGTGCCAGCAGCTTAGCGGTCTATACCGATATGCTGTACTTC
TRBJ2-3 TRBV5-4 once . CASSFGRELDF TGTGCCAGCAGCTTCGGTCGGGAGTTGGATTTT
TRBJ2-7 TRBV7-9 . . CASSPDRATLEQYF TGTGCCAGCAGCCCGGATCGCGCGACACTCGAGCAGTACTTC
TRBJ1-4 TRBV18 . . CASSPGAGREKLFF TGTGCCAGCTCACCGGGGGCGGGCCGTGAAAAACTGTTTTTT
TRBJ1-1 TRBV29-1 few TRBD1 CSVEDRGRGTEAFF TGCAGCGTTGAAGACAGGGGGCGAGGAACTGAAGCTTTCTTT
TRBJ1-2 TRBV29-1 . . CSVETASNGYTF TGCAGCGTTGAAACAGCCTCGAATGGCTACACCTTC
TRBJ2-5 TRBV5-1 . TRBD1 CASSRTGASQETQYF TGCGCCAGCTCGCGGACAGGGGCCTCCCAAGAGACCCAGTACTTC
TRBJ1-2 TRBV19 . . CASSIVGRANYGYTF TGTGCCAGTAGTATAGTAGGGAGAGCTAACTATGGCTACACCTTC
TRBJ1-6 TRBV6-5 . . CASRLGTAEATPLHF TGTGCCAGCAGGCTCGGGACTGCGGAAGCGACACCCCTCCACTTT
TRBJ2-5 TRBV2 . . CASKVRVQETQYF TGTGCCAGCAAGGTCAGGGTCCAAGAGACCCAGTACTTC
TRBJ2-2 TRBV6-4 . TRBD2 CASSALLAALVATGELFF TGTGCCAGCAGTGCGTTACTAGCGGCTTTAGTTGCTACCGGGGAGCTGTTTTTT
TRBJ1-5 TRBV7-8 . . CASSLGAGQPQHF TGTGCCAGCAGCCTAGGGGCCGGTCAGCCCCAGCATTTT
TRBJ2-3 TRBV20-1 . . CSVWRDTQYF TGCAGTGTTTGGAGGGATACGCAGTATTTT
TRBJ2-7 TRBV7-9 . . CASSWDLDYEQYF TGTGCCAGCAGCTGGGACTTAGACTACGAGCAGTACTTC
TRBJ2-7 TRBV27 . . CASSFFSGGPSYEQYF TGTGCCAGCAGTTTCTTTAGCGGAGGGCCCTCCTACGAGCAGTACTTC
TRBJ2-7 TRBV15 few TRBD1 CATSPTGDHLYEQYF TGTGCCACCAGCCCTACAGGGGACCACCTCTACGAGCAGTACTTC
TRBJ2-5 TRBV28 . . CASSLEGVPGKTQYF TGTGCCAGCAGTTTGGAGGGCGTGCCGGGGAAGACCCAGTACTTC
TRBJ2-1 TRBV7-6 once TRBD2 CASSLARTSGLSSYNEQFF TGTGCCAGCAGCTTAGCGCGAACTAGCGGGCTAAGCTCCTACAATGAGCAGTTCTTC
TRBJ2-5 TRBV4-1 few . CASSQGREETQYF TGCGCCAGCAGCCAAGGGAGGGAAGAGACCCAGTACTTC
TRBJ2-2 TRBV7-7 . TRBD2 CASSIGLAGNTGELFF TGTGCTAGCAGCATTGGACTAGCGGGGAACACCGGGGAGCTGTTTTTT
TRBJ1-3 TRBV28 . TRBD1 CASSADRVSGNTIYF TGTGCCAGCAGCGCTGACAGGGTCTCTGGAAACACCATATATTTT
TRBJ2-1 TRBV7-7 . TRBD2 CASSLVCPAGVLHNEQFF TGTGCCAGCAGCTTAGTGTGCCCGGCGGGAGTCTTACACAATGAGCAGTTCTTC
TRBJ1-3 TRBV11-2 . TRBD1 CASRSTGAGNTIYF TGTGCCAGCAGGTCGACAGGGGCTGGAAACACCATATATTTT
TRBJ2-7 TRBV6-1 once TRBD2 CASSDPWEGYEQYF TGTGCCAGCAGTGATCCTTGGGAGGGCTACGAGCAGTACTTC
TRBJ2-1 TRBV7-8 . TRBD1 CASSSWTGNEQFF TGTGCCAGCAGCTCCTGGACAGGCAATGAGCAGTTCTTC
TRBJ2-1 TRBV7-2 once . CASNPDSSYNEQFF TGTGCCAGCAACCCAGATAGCAGCTACAATGAGCAGTTCTTC
TRBJ1-1 TRBV9 . . CASSVGQSGRAFF TGTGCCAGCAGCGTAGGTCAATCAGGCCGGGCTTTCTTT
TRBJ2-7 TRBV28 . . CASSSGYREQYF TGTGCCAGCAGTTCAGGGTATCGCGAGCAGTACTTC
TRBJ2-5 TRBV6-5 . . CASSSQQETQYF TGTGCCAGCAGTTCACAACAAGAGACCCAGTACTTC
TRBJ1-5 TRBV2 few TRBD1 CASSEGDSRNQPQHF TGTGCCAGCAGTGAAGGGGACAGCCGCAATCAGCCCCAGCATTTT
TRBJ2-1 TRBV12-5 . TRBD2 CASGPPGASGRVIIHNEQFF TGTGCTAGTGGTCCCCCGGGGGCAAGCGGGAGGGTCATTATCCACAATGAGCAGTTCTTC
TRBJ1-1 TRBV19 . TRBD1 CASGGQGFKAFF TGTGCCAGTGGGGGACAGGGTTTCAAAGCTTTCTTT
TRBJ2-3 TRBV19 . . CASNPQGATDTQYF TGTGCCAGTAACCCACAGGGTGCGACAGATACGCAGTATTTT
TRBJ1-1 TRBV6-5 . . CASSRGRTDNTEAFF TGTGCCAGCAGCCGCGGTAGGACAGACAACACTGAAGCTTTCTTT
TRBJ1-2 TRBV28 . TRBD1 CASTAGQGRIGYTF TGTGCCAGCACGGCGGGACAGGGGAGAATAGGCTACACCTTC
TRBJ2-2 TRBV7-9 . TRBD2 CASSFPQLAKNANTGELFF TGTGCCAGCAGCTTTCCCCAACTAGCGAAAAACGCGAACACCGGGGAGCTGTTTTTT
TRBJ2-2 TRBV5-1 . . CASSLRQTDLTGELFF TGCGCCAGCAGCCTTAGACAGACTGATCTCACCGGGGAGCTGTTTTTT
TRBJ2-1 TRBV27 . TRBD2 CASSSRILAGGPNEQFF TGTGCCAGCAGCTCCCGGATACTAGCGGGAGGGCCGAATGAGCAGTTCTTC
TRBJ2-1 TRBV11-2 few TRBD2 CASSTRAGGPVGEQFF TGTGCCAGCAGCACTAGAGCGGGAGGGCCCGTAGGAGAGCAGTTCTTC
TRBJ2-7 TRBV27 . TRBD1 CASSSWQGDPYEQYF TGTGCCAGCAGTTCATGGCAGGGGGATCCCTACGAGCAGTACTTC
TRBJ2-7 TRBV3-1/TRBV3-2 few . CASSPSGRGSYEQYF TGTGCCAGCAGCCCAAGTGGGCGGGGATCCTACGAGCAGTACTTC
TRBJ1-1 TRBV5-4 . . CASSSGLTEAFF TGTGCCAGCAGCTCAGGGCTCACTGAAGCTTTCTTT
TRBJ2-7 TRBV19 . TRBD1 CASSPQGAREQYF TGTGCCAGTAGTCCCCAGGGGGCGCGAGAGCAGTACTTC
TRBJ2-3 TRBV5-1 . . CASSLSPTGDTQYF TGCGCCAGCAGCTTGTCACCGACTGGTGATACGCAGTATTTT
TRBJ2-7 TRBV7-9 . . CASSLVGAYEQYF TGTGCCAGCAGCTTAGTCGGGGCCTACGAGCAGTACTTC
TRBJ1-2 TRBV5-4 . TRBD1 CASRRDRGQSGYTF TGTGCCAGCAGACGCGATAGGGGGCAGAGTGGCTACACCTTC
TRBJ2-5 TRBV3-1/TRBV3-2 few . CASSQLKGSGETQYF TGTGCCAGCAGCCAACTCAAGGGATCAGGGGAGACCCAGTACTTC
TRBJ2-1 TRBV27 . . CASRGGVEDNEQFF TGTGCCAGCAGGGGCGGGGTAGAGGACAATGAGCAGTTCTTC
TRBJ1-1 TRBV28 . . CASSLNTGFSTEAFF TGTGCCAGCAGCCTGAATACAGGGTTTAGCACTGAAGCTTTCTTT
TRBJ1-5 TRBV10-2 . TRBD1 CASRPGQVRQPQHF TGCGCCAGCAGACCGGGACAGGTCCGTCAGCCCCAGCATTTT
TRBJ1-1 TRBV10-3 . . CAIRPQARFKNTEAFF TGTGCCATCAGACCCCAGGCGCGTTTTAAGAACACTGAAGCTTTCTTT